This T cell receptor beta chain is from a study of T cell responses to AZD1222 COVID-19 vaccine. Study-wide findings and caveats: Donors skewed white British and female; clonal diversity was possibly underestimated. Reportedly, nearly half the spike-specific TCRs target unmutated variant regions. Spike-specific TCR breadth rose after two AZD1222 doses, and depth rose as well.

About this clone: The antigen is undetermined.

The method was immunoSEQ multiplex PCR; TCRdb's version includes in-frame clones alone and lacks a portion of them. The sample lists approximately 150,000 clones, around 88% occurring once. The CDR3 spans 12 residues. V was pared by 8 bases and J by 3 bases, with 10 bases between. Germline V CDR1 and CDR2: MNHNY, SVGAGI (reference sequence). This specimen was peripheral blood, taken on day 0 of MenACWY control vaccination. The TCR comes from an adult in good health. The chain links TRBV6-6 to TRBJ1-1; D may be TRBD1 (5 bases). The CDR3 DNA follows: TGTGCCAGCTCAGGGTGGGACACTGAAGCTTTCTTT. This gives the protein CASSGWDTEAFF.